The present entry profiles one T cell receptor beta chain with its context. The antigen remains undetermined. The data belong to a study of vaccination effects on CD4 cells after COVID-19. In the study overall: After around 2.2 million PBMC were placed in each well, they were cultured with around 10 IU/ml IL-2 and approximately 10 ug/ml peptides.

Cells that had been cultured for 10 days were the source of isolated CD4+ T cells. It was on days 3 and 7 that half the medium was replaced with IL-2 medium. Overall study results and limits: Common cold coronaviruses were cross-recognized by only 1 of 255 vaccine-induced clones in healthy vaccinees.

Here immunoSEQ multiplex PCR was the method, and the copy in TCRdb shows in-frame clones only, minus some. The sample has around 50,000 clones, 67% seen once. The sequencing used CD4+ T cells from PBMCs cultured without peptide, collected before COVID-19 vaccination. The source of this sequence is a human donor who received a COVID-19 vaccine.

CDR3 residues: CASSLDTGGEKLFF. Here the CDR3 DNA reads TGCGCCAGCAGCTTGGACACAGGTGGTGAAAAACTGTTTTTT. This sequence joins TRBV5-1 and TRBJ1-4; perhaps TRBD1 as D (5 bases). Germline V CDR1 and CDR2: SGHRS, YFSETQ. The CDR3 is made up of 14 amino acids. With 0 bases removed from V and 7 bases from J, the gap between germline ends came to 10 bases.